This T cell receptor beta chain derives from a study of identical twins. Study findings and constraints: Beta out-of-frame twin sharing showed a weaker excess. Whereas memory repertoires showed no such difference, abundant cord blood beta clonotypes carried fewer insertions. Interpretation of the results relied on cross-sectional statistical analysis and not on following the same donors.

The V end was cut by 6 bases, the J end by 5 bases, with 14 bases between. CDR3 length: 13 residues. Germline CDR1 and CDR2: SGDLS and YYNGEE. As for this clonotype: Its target is not known.

A template switching step contributed a universal primer site, while unique molecular identifiers were present in the cDNA. TCRdb itself ran the 5' RACE reads through MiXCR, one entry per CDR3 protein. The data show about 1.7 million distinct CDR3 sequences, about 30% seen once. Sequencing input: cord blood. The chain is built from TRBV9 and TRBJ1-1; D may be TRBD1 (6 bases). This sequence was found in a newborn girl in good health. CDR3 in DNA: TGTGCCAGCAATCGGGGGGCGCGGACTGAAGCTTTCTTT. Translated: CASNRGARTEAFF.